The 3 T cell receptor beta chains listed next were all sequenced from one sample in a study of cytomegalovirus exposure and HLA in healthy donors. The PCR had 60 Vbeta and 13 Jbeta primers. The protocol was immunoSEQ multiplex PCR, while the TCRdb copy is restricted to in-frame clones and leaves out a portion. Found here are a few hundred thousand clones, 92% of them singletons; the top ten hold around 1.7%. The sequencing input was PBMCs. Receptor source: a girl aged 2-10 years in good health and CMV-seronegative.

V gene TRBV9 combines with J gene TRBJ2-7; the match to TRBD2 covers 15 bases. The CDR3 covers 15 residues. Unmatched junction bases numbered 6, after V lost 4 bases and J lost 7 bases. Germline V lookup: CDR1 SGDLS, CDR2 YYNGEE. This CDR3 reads CASSPRGLAGGEQYF. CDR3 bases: TGTGCCAGCAGCCCCCGGGGACTAGCGGGGGGTGAGCAGTACTTC.

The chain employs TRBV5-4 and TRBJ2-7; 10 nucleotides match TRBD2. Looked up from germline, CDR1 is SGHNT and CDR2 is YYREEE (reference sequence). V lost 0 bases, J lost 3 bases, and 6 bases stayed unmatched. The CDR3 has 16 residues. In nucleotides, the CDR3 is TGTGCCAGCAGCTTGGGATCTAGCGGGGGTTACTACGAGCAGTACTTC. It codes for CASSLGSSGGYYEQYF. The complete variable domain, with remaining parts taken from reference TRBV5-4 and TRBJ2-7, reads ETGVTQSPTHLIKTRGQQVTLRCSSQSGHNTVSWYQQALGQGPQFIFQYYREEENGRGNFPPRFSGLQFPNYSSELNVNALELDDSALYLCASSLGSSGGYYEQYFGPGTRLTVT.

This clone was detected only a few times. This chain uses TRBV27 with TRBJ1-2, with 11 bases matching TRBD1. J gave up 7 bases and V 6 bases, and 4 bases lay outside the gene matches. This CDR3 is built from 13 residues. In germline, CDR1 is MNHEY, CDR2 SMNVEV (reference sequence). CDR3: CASRGQGALGYTF. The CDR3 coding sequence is TGTGCCAGCAGAGGACAGGGGGCTCTTGGCTACACCTTC.